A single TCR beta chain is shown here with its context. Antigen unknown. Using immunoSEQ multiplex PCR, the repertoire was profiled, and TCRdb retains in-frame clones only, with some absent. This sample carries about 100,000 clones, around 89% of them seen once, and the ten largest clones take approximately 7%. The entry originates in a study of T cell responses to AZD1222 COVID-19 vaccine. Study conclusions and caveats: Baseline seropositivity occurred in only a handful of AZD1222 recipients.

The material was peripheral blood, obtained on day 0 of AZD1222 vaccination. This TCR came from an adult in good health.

Here the CDR3 reads CASSKTAQGGTEAFF. In DNA, the CDR3 is TGTGCCAGCAGCAAGACAGCCCAGGGTGGCACTGAAGCTTTCTTT. V gene TRBV11-2 combines with J gene TRBJ1-1; TRBD1 might be the D (5 bases). Germline CDR1 reads SGHAT; CDR2 reads FQNNGV. The CDR3 is made up of 15 amino acids. The V and J ends lost 5 bases and 4 bases respectively, with 17 bases between them.